This TCR beta chain was observed in a study of control samples from healthy donors and cancer patients. V was cut by 5 bases and J by 5 bases, with 16 bases left in between. This CDR3 is built from 14 residues. In germline, CDR1 is SEHNR, CDR2 FQNEAQ (reference sequence). Assay used: immunoSEQ multiplex PCR; TCRdb lists only in-frame clones, some missing. The sample consists of around 130,000 clones, approximately 95% of them appearing once. Sequenced material: blood. V is TRBV7-9 and J is TRBJ2-7; D possibly uses TRBD1 or TRBD2 (6 bases each). The TCR sequence derives from a man aged 25 to 45 in good health. The CDR3 here is CASSPAGGLHEQYF. The CDR3 DNA is TGTGCCAGCAGCCCCGCTGGGGGGCTTCACGAGCAGTACTTC.